The source of this T cell receptor beta chain is a study of Graves' ophthalmopathy and Graves' hyperthyroidism. Study information: The study drew peripheral blood at initial diagnosis, before any treatment.

From RNA, the CDR3 regions of TCR beta chains were amplified and sequenced. The library came from an HTBI-primed first-round RT-PCR and a second-round multiplex PCR. TCRdb used MiXCR to reprocess the multiplex PCR reads, holding one entry per CDR3 protein. The table has 300,000 to 500,000 distinct CDR3 sequences, 15% seen once; the top ten hold roughly 7%. As to this clonotype: Its antigen is not known.

Whole-study results and caveats: Researchers report that a 13-signature model separated ophthalmopathy from stable hyperthyroidism, posting around 86% sensitivity and about 80% specificity.

Material: peripheral blood. The TCR sequence derives from a woman aged 18-29 years with stable Graves' hyperthyroidism.

The CDR3 DNA reads TGTGCCAGCAGTTCATCGGGACAGGGGTCTCAGCCCCAGCATTTT. Its translation is CASSSSGQGSQPQHF. The chain carries TRBV28 and TRBJ1-5; 10 bases match TRBD1. The CDR3 is 15 amino acids. V dropped 4 bases and J dropped 6; count of bases not matched to a gene: 6. CDR1 MDHEN and CDR2 SYDVKM come from the germline V gene.